The clone carrying this T cell receptor beta chain was seen many times. The antigen is undetermined. The data originate from a study of glioma-infiltrating T cells. This CDR3 has 20 residues. Germline CDR1 reads KGHDR; CDR2 reads SFDVKD. The V segment lost 10 bases and the J segment 3 bases; nucleotides outside the gene matches: 23. Study-level findings and limits: Non-neoplastic patients had below-expected tissue-blood divergence, while all gliomas exceeded expectation. Very few CDR3 sequences were shared between tissue and blood.

Amplification of TCR alpha and beta CDR3 regions from RNA used iRepertoire nested multiplex PCR. From the multiplex PCR reads, TCRdb called clonotypes with MiXCR, one entry per CDR3 protein. The table has 100,000 to 150,000 distinct CDR3 sequences, 23% seen once. V gene TRBV24-1 combines with J gene TRBJ2-2; 9 positions agree with TRBD2. This receptor was taken from a human donor with low-grade glioma or glioblastoma, undergoing nonglioma brain surgery, or in good health (not recorded which). Material: glioma tissue, nonneoplastic brain tissue, or PBMCs (not recorded which). The CDR3 sequence: CATHCMGGNSGSYDTGELFF. The CDR3 DNA reads as TGTGCCACTCATTGTATGGGTGGGAATAGCGGGAGTTATGACACCGGGGAGCTGTTTTTT.